Following are 25 T cell receptor beta chains from one sample sequenced in a study of identifying expanded T cells in peripheral blood. Some clones are missing from TCRdb's copy, which holds only in-frame ones; the method was immunoSEQ multiplex PCR. This table holds approximately 130,000 clones, roughly 80% found once. The sequenced sample was blood. Every receptor here comes from a person between 18 and 70 years old in good health.

The chain couples TRBV11-3 to TRBJ2-1, with 7 bases identical to TRBD2. The CDR3 extends over 16 amino acids. The junction had 10 bases not matched to a gene; V was cut back by 5 bases and J by 3 bases. CDR1 and CDR2 from the germline V gene are SGHNT and YENEEA. CDR3 bases: TGTGCCAGCAGCGACGAGCGGGGAGATGGCTACAATGAGCAGTTCTTC. Residues: CASSDERGDGYNEQFF.

The V gene is TRBV15, the J gene TRBJ1-5; D perhaps matches TRBD1 (5 bases). The CDR3 totals 16 residues. Germline-derived CDR1 and CDR2 are LNHNV and YYDKDF (reference sequence). Trimming left V 3 bases short and J 4 bases short, with 16 bases between. The CDR3 loop reads CATSRGVEGPNQPQHF. In DNA form, the CDR3 reads TGTGCCACCAGCAGGGGCGTAGAGGGGCCGAATCAGCCCCAGCATTTT. The whole variable domain, remainder taken from reference TRBV15 and TRBJ1-5, is DAMVIQNPRYQVTQFGKPVTLSCSQTLNHNVMYWYQQKSSQAPKLLFHYYDKDFNNEADTPDNFQSRRPNTSFCFLDIRSPGLGDTAMYLCATSRGVEGPNQPQHFGDGTRLSIL.

This CDR3 is CASSAEQGRVYGYTF. The CDR3 DNA follows: TGTGCCAGCAGTGCCGAACAGGGGAGAGTTTATGGCTACACCTTC. The genes are TRBV6-5 and TRBJ1-2; 7 nucleotides match TRBD1. CDR3 length: 15 residues. Unmatched junction bases numbered 11, after V lost 5 bases and J lost 5 bases. Germline lookup yields CDR1 MNHEY and CDR2 SVGAGI.

V gene TRBV30 combines with J gene TRBJ2-7, with D unclear. The germline gives CDR1 GTSNPN, CDR2 SVGIG (reference sequence). The CDR3 covers 13 residues. Deletions cut 2 bases from V and 2 bases from J, with 10 bases between. CDR3 residues: CAWSSGGPYEQYF. The DNA of the CDR3 is TGTGCCTGGAGTTCGGGTGGTCCCTACGAGCAGTACTTC. The full variable domain, with the rest looked up from reference TRBV30 and TRBJ2-7, is SQTIHQWPATLVQPVGSPLSLECTVEGTSNPNLYWYRQAAGRGLQLLFYSVGIGQISSEVPQNLSASRPQDRQFILSSKKLLLSDSGFYLCAWSSGGPYEQYFGPGTRLTVT.

The V call is TRBV10-3, the J call TRBJ2-7; 8 nucleotides line up with TRBD2. Germline V gene lookup returns CDR1 ENHRY and CDR2 SYGVKD. This CDR3 has 19 residues. Trimming at V came to 0 bases and at J to 5 bases, leaving 18 bases not matched to a gene. The CDR3 loop reads CAISESSGGGGVVNDEQYF. The DNA of the CDR3 is TGTGCCATCAGTGAGTCGAGCGGGGGCGGAGGTGTTGTGAACGACGAGCAGTACTTC.

CDR3 residues: CASSPTRTGSHSGNTIYF. The CDR3 DNA reads TGTGCCAGCTCACCAACGAGGACAGGATCCCACTCTGGAAACACCATATATTTT. The chain links TRBV18 to TRBJ1-3, with 7 bases fitting TRBD1. There are 18 residues in the CDR3. V lost 2 bases to trimming and J lost 0 bases; unmatched junction nucleotides: 10. Germline CDR1 and CDR2: KGHSH and LQKENI.

The rearrangement joins TRBV5-5 to TRBJ1-2; TRBD1 aligns across 7 bases. The CDR3 runs 14 residues. The germline V gene encodes CDR1 SGHKS and CDR2 YYEKEE (reference sequence). Trimming removed 6 bases from V and 7 bases from J; junction bases left unmatched: 12. For the CDR3, the DNA is TGTGCCAGCAACCCCCGAGGGGGCGCGGGTGGCTACACCTTC. Protein: CASNPRGGAGGYTF.

This chain uses TRBV23-1 with TRBJ1-1, with D unresolved. TRBV23-1 is placed among ORFs of uncertain function. The CDR3 extends over 16 amino acids. V was clipped by 4 bases and J by 0 bases, with 15 bases between them. CDR3: CASSPSFTPLNTEAFF. Written as DNA, the CDR3 is TGCGCCAGCAGTCCGTCCTTCACCCCCCTGAACACTGAAGCTTTCTTT.

This rearrangement joins TRBV7-9 to TRBJ2-1, with a tentative D call TRBD1 (5 bases). The V end lost 3 bases, the J end lost 6 bases, and 12 bases lay between the germline ends. CDR3 length: 14 residues. CDR1 SEHNR and CDR2 FQNEAQ come from the germline V gene (reference sequence). The CDR3 loop reads CASSFRGRFNEQFF. The CDR3 region has the DNA TGTGCCAGCAGCTTTAGGGGAAGGTTCAATGAGCAGTTCTTC.

V gene TRBV11-2 combines with J gene TRBJ1-5; a weak D match, TRBD1 (5 bases). CDR1 is SGHAT and CDR2 is FQNNGV in the germline V gene. The CDR3 is made up of 14 amino acids. V gave up 5 bases and J gave up 6 bases, with 14 bases separating them. The CDR3 is CASSREGAIQPQHF. In nucleotides, the CDR3 is TGTGCCAGCAGCCGAGAAGGGGCAATTCAGCCCCAGCATTTT.

This chain connects TRBV6-1 to TRBJ1-6; possibly TRBD1 for D (6 bases). Germline V gives CDR1 MNHNS, CDR2 SASEGT. The CDR3 has 17 amino acids. The V end lost 3 bases, the J end lost 9 bases, and 21 bases lay between the germline ends. The CDR3 is CASSDPGRGNFFSPLHF. The CDR3 bases are TGTGCCAGCAGTGACCCGGGCAGGGGAAACTTTTTTTCACCCCTCCACTTT.

The V gene is TRBV15, the J gene TRBJ2-1; D might be TRBD2 (6 bases). V shed 2 bases and J shed 0 bases, with 11 bases lying between them. This CDR3 is 16 amino acids long. Germline loops: CDR1 LNHNV, CDR2 YYDKDF (reference sequence). CDR3 protein: CATSRNRGSSYNEQFF. In DNA form, the CDR3 reads TGTGCCACCAGCAGAAACCGGGGGAGCTCCTACAATGAGCAGTTCTTC.

The chain combines TRBV5-1 with TRBJ2-1; 7 bases fit TRBD2. The CDR3 runs 16 residues. Trimming took 2 bases from V and 4 from J; bases not matched to a gene: 9. Germline V gene lookup returns CDR1 SGHRS and CDR2 YFSETQ. The CDR3 loop reads CASSLTPGLLYNEQFF. The CDR3 DNA reads as TGCGCCAGCAGCTTAACTCCGGGACTACTGTACAATGAGCAGTTCTTC.

CDR3 protein: CASSLDSFGATEAFF. Written as DNA, the CDR3 is TGTGCCAGCAGCTTAGACAGCTTCGGGGCCACCGAAGCTTTCTTT. This rearrangement joins TRBV7-8 to TRBJ1-1, with D maybe TRBD1 (5 bases). The germline gives CDR1 SGHVS, CDR2 FQNEAQ. This CDR3 region has 15 residues. Between the trimmed V and J ends, which lost 1 base and 8 bases, there was a span of 17 bases.

This clone was observed a single time. The chain combines TRBV6-5 with TRBJ2-1; 7 positions match TRBD1. In germline, CDR1 is MNHEY, CDR2 SVGAGI. The CDR3 is 16 amino acids. V was clipped by 0 bases and J by 7 bases; unmatched bases: 9. CDR3 DNA: TGTGCCAGCAGTTACTCGATTCTGGCAGGGGGAAATGAGCAGTTCTTC. Translating it yields CASSYSILAGGNEQFF.

The chain couples TRBV4-3 to TRBJ1-2; 7 bases are shared with TRBD1. The CDR3 is 15 residues long. With V trimmed by 4 bases and J by 3 bases, 8 bases remained unmatched. Germline CDR1 and CDR2: LGHNA and YSLEER. The CDR3 nucleotides are TGCGCCAGCAGCCGAGAGACAGGGCAGGACTATGGCTACACCTTC. This sequence encodes CASSRETGQDYGYTF.

CDR3 DNA: TGTGCCAGCAGACCGAATTTGGACCCCGGGTCACCCCTCCACTTT. It specifies CASRPNLDPGSPLHF. V gene TRBV5-4 combines with J gene TRBJ1-6; D call uncertain. This CDR3 is 15 amino acids long. Germline V gene data show CDR1 as SGHNT and CDR2 as YYREEE (reference sequence). The V end was cut by 5 bases, the J end by 10 bases, with 19 bases between.

This rearrangement joins TRBV6-1 to TRBJ2-7; 7 nucleotides align to TRBD1. The V gene end was trimmed by 4 bases and the J gene end by 6 bases; junction bases not matched to a gene: 9. The CDR3 totals 14 residues. The germline gives CDR1 MNHNS, CDR2 SASEGT. The DNA of the CDR3 is TGTGCCAGCAGTGTAAGACAGGGCCTGGTCGAGCAGTACTTC. Amino acid sequence: CASSVRQGLVEQYF.

The chain is built from TRBV7-8 and TRBJ1-2; D may be TRBD1 (5 bases). Deletions cut 3 bases from V and 4 bases from J, with 18 bases between. Germline CDR1 and CDR2: SGHVS and FQNEAQ. The CDR3 has 16 amino acids. CDR3 in DNA: TGTGCCAGCAGCTTGATGCGTCTGGGACCGAGCTATGGCTACACCTTC. Its protein is CASSLMRLGPSYGYTF.

The chain combines TRBV7-6 with TRBJ1-6; 10 nucleotides align to TRBD1. This CDR3 contains 17 residues. V lost 1 base and J lost 3; bases outside the gene matches: 3. Germline assignment: CDR1 SGHVS and CDR2 FNYEAQ. CDR3 region: CASSLGDRGLYNSPLHF. The CDR3 DNA reads as TGTGCCAGCAGCTTAGGGGACAGGGGTCTCTATAATTCACCCCTCCACTTT.

The rearrangement links TRBV29-1 to TRBJ2-7; D not certain. CDR3 size: 11 residues. V lost 0 bases and J 4 bases, leaving 4 bases between the germline ends. CDR1 SQVTM and CDR2 ANQGSEA come from the germline V gene. The CDR3 is CSVEEGYEQYF. The CDR3 DNA reads as TGCAGCGTTGAAGAAGGGTACGAGCAGTACTTC.

The chain links TRBV30 to TRBJ1-5; TRBD1 might be the D (6 bases). The CDR3 length is 12 residues. V lost 7 bases, J lost 7 bases, and 14 bases lay in between. The V gene's germline CDR1 is GTSNPN and CDR2 SVGIG (reference sequence). CDR3 nucleotide sequence: TGTGCCTTAGGGGGGCCGGGGCAGCCCCAGCATTTT. It encodes CALGGPGQPQHF.

V usage is TRBV18 and J usage is TRBJ2-7, with a tentative D call TRBD1 (6 bases). Per the germline V gene, CDR1 is KGHSH and CDR2 is LQKENI. This CDR3 has 13 residues. Trimming pared 2 bases from V and 4 bases from J, leaving 9 bases between. The CDR3 nucleotides read TGTGCCAGCTCACCAGGGGGCCTATACGAGCAGTACTTC. Translation gives CASSPGGLYEQYF.

V gene TRBV4-1 combines with J gene TRBJ1-2, with 7 bases matching TRBD1. After removal of 2 bases from V and 7 bases from J, the junction contained 10 bases not matched to a gene. The CDR3 contains 15 residues. Germline CDR1 reads MGHRA; CDR2 reads YSYEKL. This CDR3 is CASSQMGQIISGYTF. Here the CDR3 DNA reads TGCGCCAGCAGCCAAATGGGACAGATAATAAGTGGCTACACCTTC.

V and J are TRBV25-1 and TRBJ2-2; 8 bases line up with TRBD1. This CDR3 has 15 amino acids. The germline gives CDR1 MGHDK, CDR2 SYGVNS. Trimming cost V 6 bases and J 6 bases; bases outside gene matches: 9. CDR3 residues: CASSPGQGEAGELFF. DNA for the CDR3: TGTGCCAGCAGCCCCGGACAGGGTGAAGCCGGGGAGCTGTTTTTT.